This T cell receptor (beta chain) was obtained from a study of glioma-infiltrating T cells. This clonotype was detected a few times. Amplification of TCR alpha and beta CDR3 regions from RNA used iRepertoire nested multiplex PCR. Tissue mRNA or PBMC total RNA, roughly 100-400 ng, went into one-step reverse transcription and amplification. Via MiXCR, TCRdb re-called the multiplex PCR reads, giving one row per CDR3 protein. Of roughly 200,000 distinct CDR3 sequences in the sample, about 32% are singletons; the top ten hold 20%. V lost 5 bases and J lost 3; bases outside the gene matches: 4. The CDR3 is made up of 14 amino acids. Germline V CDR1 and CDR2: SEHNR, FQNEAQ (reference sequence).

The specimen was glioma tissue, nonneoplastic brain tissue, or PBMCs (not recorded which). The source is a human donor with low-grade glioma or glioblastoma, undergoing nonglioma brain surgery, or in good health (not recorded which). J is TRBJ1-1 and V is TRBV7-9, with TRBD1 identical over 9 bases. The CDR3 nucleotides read TGTGCCAGCAGCGCTACAGGGGGCTACACTGAAGCTTTCTTT. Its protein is CASSATGGYTEAFF.